The source of this T cell receptor beta chain is a study of a mutant IDH1 vaccine in newly diagnosed glioma. The time point denotes: week 35, safety follow-up. The investigators gave 300 ug of mutant IDH1 20-mer peptide in each vaccine dose, together with topical imiquimod. Sequenced by immunoSEQ multiplex PCR; TCRdb stores in-frame clones only, minus some. The sample carries about 32,000 clones, more than 65% recorded once. The CDR3 length is 15 residues. V gave up 4 bases and J gave up 5 bases, with 21 bases separating them. Germline CDR1 and CDR2: GTSNPN and SVGIG (reference sequence). This clone was observed a single time. The target antigen is unknown.

This TCR derives from a man aged 25 to 40 with glioma. This chain uses TRBV30 with TRBJ2-7; D might be TRBD1 (6 bases). The sample in question was PBMCs, obtained from a glioma patient whose treatment included an IDH1 peptide vaccine. DNA of the CDR3: TGTGCCTGGATTGTAAAGGGGGATCGGGTTGACGAGCAGTACTTC. Protein sequence: CAWIVKGDRVDEQYF.